This paragraph reports one T cell receptor (beta chain). What it binds is unknown. The PCR employed 60 Vbeta primers together with 13 Jbeta primers. Using immunoSEQ multiplex PCR, the repertoire was profiled, and TCRdb retains in-frame clones only, with some absent. The sample gives some 110,000 clones, 70% to 85% of which show up once; roughly 3.4% is in the top ten. This record belongs to a study of cytomegalovirus exposure and HLA in healthy donors. Study background: Earlier sequencing of some 170 million T cells yielded nearly 120 million unique TCR beta sequences.

CDR3 length equals 14 residues. CDR1 is SGDLS and CDR2 is YYNGEE in the germline V gene. Trimming stripped 4 bases from V and 2 bases from J, with 7 bases between. Overall study results and limits: Earlier analysis yielded a pattern in which most TCR beta V segments were productive about 90% or about 30% of the time.

The origin of this receptor is a man aged 60 to 69 in good health and CMV-seronegative. The sequenced sample was PBMCs. The rearrangement links TRBV9 to TRBJ2-6, with D hard to call. CDR3 bases: TGTGCCAGCAGCTCCCCGGCTGGGGCCAACGTCCTGACTTTC. This gives the protein CASSSPAGANVLTF.